This T cell receptor beta chain was obtained from a study of response to subunit inactivated influenza vaccine. This clonotype has just a few counts. The V end was cut by 0 bases, the J end by 2 bases, with 15 bases between. Germline V lookup: CDR1 DFQATT, CDR2 SNEGSKA (reference sequence). CDR3 length equals 16 residues. TCRdb reanalysed the RT-PCR reads using MiXCR and keeps one entry per CDR3 protein. The table shows around 750,000 distinct CDR3 sequences, with less than 25% occurring only once. The sequencing here drew on PBMCs from blood, taken more than 4 days after vaccination. J is TRBJ2-3 and V is TRBV20-1, with D possibly being TRBD2 (6 bases). This sequence originates from a man in his forties or fifties who received an inactivated influenza vaccine. The CDR3 spells CSARDEAGIYTDTQYF. In DNA form, the CDR3 reads TGCAGTGCTAGAGATGAGGCGGGGATCTACACAGATACGCAGTATTTT.